This entry describes one T cell receptor (beta chain). No antigen is known for it. These data are taken from a study of a mutant IDH1 vaccine in newly diagnosed glioma. On the study more broadly: The start of vaccination came 4-6 weeks after radiotherapy alone, or with temozolomide cycles.

Specified time point: week 11, during vaccination. With topical imiquimod, each dose of the vaccine consisted of 300 ug of mutant IDH1 20-mer peptide. Sequenced by immunoSEQ multiplex PCR; TCRdb stores in-frame clones only, minus some. Found here are tens of thousands of clones, less than 85% of them singletons; the top ten hold more than 7.5%. The sequencing here drew on PBMCs, taken from a glioma patient whose treatment included an IDH1 peptide vaccine. The receptor comes from a woman in her 50s with glioma.

The CDR3 DNA sequence: TGCGCCAGCAGCCAAGATCTTACCTACGAGCAGTACTTC. Translating gives CASSQDLTYEQYF. The chain employs TRBV4-3 and TRBJ2-7; D remains ambiguous. The CDR3 extends over 13 amino acids. Trimming removed 0 bases from V and 2 bases from J, with 5 bases in between. Germline CDR1 reads LGHNA; CDR2 reads YSLEER.